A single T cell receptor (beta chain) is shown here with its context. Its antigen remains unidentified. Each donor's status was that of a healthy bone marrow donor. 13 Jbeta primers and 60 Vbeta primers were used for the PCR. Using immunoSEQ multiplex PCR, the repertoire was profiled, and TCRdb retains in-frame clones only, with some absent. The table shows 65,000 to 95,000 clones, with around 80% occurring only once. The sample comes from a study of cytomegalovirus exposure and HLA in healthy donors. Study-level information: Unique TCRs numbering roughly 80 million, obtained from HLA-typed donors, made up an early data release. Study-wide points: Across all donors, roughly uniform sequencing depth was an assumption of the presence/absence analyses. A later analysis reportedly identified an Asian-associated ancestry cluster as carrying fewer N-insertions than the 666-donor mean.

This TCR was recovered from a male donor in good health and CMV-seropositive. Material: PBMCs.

For the CDR3, the DNA is TGTGCCAGCAGTATCGGACAGGGGTATGGCTACACCTTC. Encoded protein: CASSIGQGYGYTF. The chain has TRBV28 and TRBJ1-2, with 9 bases aligning to TRBD1. V lost 5 bases and J lost 5; bases outside the gene matches: 3. Germline CDR1 reads MDHEN; CDR2 reads SYDVKM. CDR3 length: 13 residues.